The 27 T cell receptor beta chains listed next were all sequenced from one sample in a study of graft-versus-host responses after intestinal transplantation. Method: immunoSEQ multiplex PCR; TCRdb's copy keeps in-frame clones and lacks some. The sample has about 35,000 clones, about 94% seen once. This sample comprised PBMCs, obtained 16 days after intestinal transplant. The receptor source for this set is a human patient who received an intestinal transplant, so some T cells may come from the graft donor.

This chain links TRBV19 with TRBJ1-1; D gene uncertain. Per the germline V gene, CDR1 is LNHDA and CDR2 is SQIVND (reference sequence). The CDR3 contains 13 residues. V was cut by 1 base and J by 8 bases, with 11 bases left in between. The CDR3 spells CASSIVLGREAFF. CDR3 bases: TGTGCCAGTAGTATAGTTTTGGGCAGGGAAGCTTTCTTT.

This clone was seen once. The chain couples TRBV4-1 to TRBJ1-2, with D hard to call. This CDR3 is 15 amino acids long. Germline CDR1 reads MGHRA; CDR2 reads YSYEKL. V was cut by 7 bases and J by 4 bases, with 19 bases left in between. The CDR3 loop reads CASTTNPGPTYGYTF. The CDR3 coding sequence is TGCGCCAGCACCACAAACCCCGGTCCCACCTATGGCTACACCTTC.

CDR3 nucleotide sequence: TGTGCCAGCAGCGACACCCCTAGCTTTGCCCACAATGAGCAGTTCTTC. Amino acids: CASSDTPSFAHNEQFF. The rearrangement uses TRBV9 and TRBJ2-1, with a weak D call TRBD2 (5 bases). CDR1 is SGDLS and CDR2 is YYNGEE in the germline V gene. The CDR3 is 16 residues long. V was pared by 3 bases and J by 5 bases, with 18 bases between.

The chain recombines TRBV15 with TRBJ2-1; D not certain. The CDR3 length is 12 residues. The V gene lost 3 bases and the J gene lost 15 bases, with 15 bases spanning the gap. In germline, CDR1 is LNHNV, CDR2 YYDKDF (reference sequence). Written as DNA, the CDR3 is TGTGCCACCAGCAGCTTTTCAGGAGCTGGGTTCTTC. Residues: CATSSFSGAGFF.

Regarding this clone: The sample has other DNA sequences that encode this CDR3 too. V is TRBV19 and J is TRBJ1-5; the D gene is possibly TRBD1 (5 bases). In germline, CDR1 is LNHDA, CDR2 SQIVND (reference sequence). This CDR3 is built from 14 residues. The ends were cut back, 3 bases at V and 1 base at J, with 7 bases in the middle. For the CDR3, the DNA is TGTGCCAGTAGTATCGGGGGAAGCAATCAGCCCCAGCATTTT. Protein: CASSIGGSNQPQHF.

The chain has TRBV9 and TRBJ2-6, with D possibly being TRBD1 (6 bases). V was pared by 5 bases and J by 0 bases, with 18 bases between. This CDR3 region has 18 residues. Germline CDR1 and CDR2: SGDLS and YYNGEE. CDR3 DNA: TGTGCCAGCAGTCTCCCCACCGCAGGGGTCTCTGGGGCCAACGTCCTGACTTTC. This codes for CASSLPTAGVSGANVLTF.

The chain links TRBV28 to TRBJ2-5, with 9 bases identical to TRBD2. The V gene's germline CDR1 is MDHEN and CDR2 SYDVKM. This CDR3 contains 15 residues. Trimming took 1 base from V and 5 from J; bases not matched to a gene: 5. CDR3 loop: CASSLLAGDWETQYF. CDR3 DNA sequence: TGTGCCAGCAGTTTATTAGCGGGAGATTGGGAGACCCAGTACTTC.

The chain combines TRBV28 with TRBJ1-2; possible D gene TRBD1, 6 bases. CDR1 and CDR2 (germline): MDHEN, SYDVKM. The CDR3 runs 12 residues. V was clipped by 7 bases and J by 6 bases, with 12 bases between them. CDR3 nucleotides: TGTGCCAGCAACCTCCCAGGGGATGGCTACACCTTC. This gives the protein CASNLPGDGYTF.

J is TRBJ1-5 and V is TRBV5-6; the D is unclear. Trimming removed 2 bases at V and 3 bases at J, with 9 bases between. This CDR3 contains 14 residues. CDR1 SGHDT and CDR2 YYEEEE come from the germline V gene. CDR3 loop: CASSFAQVNQPQHF. The CDR3 nucleotides read TGTGCCAGCAGCTTCGCCCAAGTCAATCAGCCCCAGCATTTT.

The rearrangement links TRBV5-6 to TRBJ2-1; 8 bases are shared with TRBD2. The CDR3 covers 16 residues. Germline assignment: CDR1 SGHDT and CDR2 YYEEEE. The ends lost 2 bases at V and 7 bases at J; junction bases unmatched: 11. The CDR3 coding sequence is TGTGCCAGCAGCTTTTTCGGGAGGGCCACCCCGAATGAGCAGTTCTTC. It yields the protein CASSFFGRATPNEQFF.

J is TRBJ1-6 and V is TRBV5-4; perhaps TRBD1 as D (6 bases). The CDR3 covers 14 residues. Germline CDR1 is SGHNT and CDR2 is YYREEE (reference sequence). Trimming removed 5 bases at V and 2 bases at J, with 8 bases between. The CDR3 nucleotides read TGTGCCAGCAGTTGGACAGCCTATAATTCACCCCTCCACTTT. It specifies CASSWTAYNSPLHF.

The rearrangement uses TRBV28 and TRBJ2-2; possibly TRBD1 for D (5 bases). In germline, CDR1 is MDHEN, CDR2 SYDVKM. CDR3 size: 15 residues. The V end was cut by 3 bases, the J end by 5 bases, with 13 bases between. The CDR3 loop reads CASSFGAGRTGELFF. DNA of the CDR3: TGTGCCAGCAGTTTTGGGGCAGGGCGAACCGGGGAGCTGTTTTTT.

V is TRBV13 and J is TRBJ2-2; TRBD2 might be the D (6 bases). Trimming stripped 0 bases from V and 4 bases from J, with 12 bases between. The V gene's germline CDR1 is PRHDT and CDR2 FYEKMQ (reference sequence). The CDR3 has 16 amino acids. The CDR3 coding sequence is TGTGCCAGCAGCTTAGGGGAGGATAGCGGCACCGGGGAGCTGTTTTTT. Its translation: CASSLGEDSGTGELFF.

The chain recombines TRBV7-9 with TRBJ1-2; no clear D gene. Between the trimmed V and J ends, which lost 2 bases and 7 bases, there was a span of 11 bases. The CDR3 runs 13 residues. Germline CDR1 and CDR2: SEHNR and FQNEAQ (reference sequence). The CDR3 nucleotides are TGTGCCAGCAGCTTAACGTGGGCAGGTGGCTACACCTTC. Residues: CASSLTWAGGYTF.

This rearrangement joins TRBV5-8 to TRBJ1-3, with no clear D. Trimming cost V 2 bases and J 0 bases, with 12 bases left between them. Germline loops: CDR1 SGHTS, CDR2 YDEGEE. This CDR3 has 16 residues. The CDR3, as DNA: TGTGCCAGCAGCTTCCTTTGGCAGACCTCTGGAAACACCATATATTTT. It specifies CASSFLWQTSGNTIYF.

V usage is TRBV6-5 and J usage is TRBJ2-7; 7 bases align to TRBD2. The trim removed 8 bases at V and 2 bases at J, leaving 6 bases unmatched. This CDR3 has 13 amino acids. Per the germline V gene, CDR1 is MNHEY and CDR2 is SVGAGI. The CDR3, as DNA: TGTGCCAGCCGGACTAGTAACCCCTACGAGCAGTACTTC. Protein sequence: CASRTSNPYEQYF.

This clone appeared a single time. This chain connects TRBV7-2 to TRBJ2-7, with TRBD2 matching 7 bases. The CDR3 has 16 amino acids. J was trimmed by 0 bases and V by 3 bases; bases with no gene match: 8. CDR1 is SGHTA and CDR2 is FQGNSA in the germline V gene. In DNA, the CDR3 is TGTGCCAGCAGCTTTCGACTAGCCAGAAGCTCCTACGAGCAGTACTTC. As protein: CASSFRLARSSYEQYF.

The CDR3 nucleotides read TGTGCCACCAGCAGAGACAAGGGGGGTAATCAGCCCCAGCATTTT. It is translated as CATSRDKGGNQPQHF. The chain combines TRBV15 with TRBJ1-5; a weak D match, TRBD1 (6 bases). The V end was cut by 0 bases, the J end by 4 bases, with 10 bases between. This CDR3 contains 15 residues. Germline V lookup: CDR1 LNHNV, CDR2 YYDKDF (reference sequence).

The V and J genes are TRBV19 and TRBJ1-1; D call uncertain. V was clipped by 9 bases and J by 0 bases, with 5 bases between them. Germline lookup yields CDR1 LNHDA and CDR2 SQIVND (reference sequence). The CDR3 consists of 11 residues. The CDR3 DNA follows: TGTGCCAGCAGGTTGAACACTGAAGCTTTCTTT. This translates into CASRLNTEAFF.

The V and J genes are TRBV21-1 and TRBJ2-7; TRBD1 is the table's D call, not checked against the DNA. TRBV21-1 is a pseudogene segment. The CDR3 is made up of 16 amino acids. For the CDR3, the DNA is TGTGCCAGCAGCAGCCCGGGACACTGGGACTCCTACGAGCAGTACTTC. Translation: CASSSPGHWDSYEQYF.

The CDR3 sequence: CASSTPQGNNQPQHF. The CDR3 DNA is TGTGCCAGCAGTACACCACAGGGGAACAATCAGCCCCAGCATTTT. V gene TRBV28 combines with J gene TRBJ1-5, with 7 bases fitting TRBD1. The CDR3 is 15 residues long. The V and J ends lost 5 bases and 3 bases, in that order; junction bases with no gene match: 7. Germline V gene lookup returns CDR1 MDHEN and CDR2 SYDVKM.

This chain connects TRBV10-3 to TRBJ2-7, with 8 bases fitting TRBD1. CDR1 is ENHRY and CDR2 is SYGVKD in the germline V gene. V lost 7 bases, J lost 3 bases, and 8 bases stayed unmatched. CDR3 size: 14 residues. The CDR3 nucleotides are TGTGCCATCAAACCGGGACAGGATCACTACGAGCAGTACTTC. This gives the protein CAIKPGQDHYEQYF.

This clone was seen a single time. The chain is built from TRBV4-1 and TRBJ1-1; no firm D call. Germline lookup yields CDR1 MGHRA and CDR2 YSYEKL. The CDR3 is 17 amino acids. Trimming took off 4 bases at V and 4 bases at J, with 22 bases between the two ends. The CDR3 loop is CASSPSVPGGAFTEAFF. CDR3 in DNA: TGCGCCAGCAGCCCCTCAGTCCCGGGAGGAGCCTTCACTGAAGCTTTCTTT.

The chain carries TRBV6-6 and TRBJ1-5; D call uncertain. The germline V gene encodes CDR1 MNHNY and CDR2 SVGAGI (reference sequence). There are 14 residues in the CDR3. The ends were cut back, 6 bases at V and 3 bases at J, with 12 bases in the middle. This CDR3 reads CASSGPSANQPQHF. CDR3 sequence (DNA): TGTGCCAGCAGCGGACCATCCGCCAATCAGCCCCAGCATTTT.

The chain couples TRBV9 to TRBJ2-3; D unclear. Trimming stripped 2 bases from V and 0 bases from J, with 1 base between. The CDR3 sequence is 12 residues long. CDR1 and CDR2 from the germline V gene are SGDLS and YYNGEE. The CDR3, as DNA: TGTGCCAGCAGCGTGAGCACAGATACGCAGTATTTT. It translates to CASSVSTDTQYF.

The rearrangement uses TRBV27 and TRBJ1-6, with 7 bases lining up with TRBD1. V was clipped by 4 bases and J by 2 bases; unmatched bases: 8. The CDR3 has 17 residues. From germline, CDR1 is MNHEY and CDR2 SMNVEV (reference sequence). The CDR3 protein is CASSSIPTGTYNSPLHF. The CDR3 DNA reads TGTGCCAGCAGTTCGATCCCGACAGGGACCTATAATTCACCCCTCCACTTT.

V is TRBV9 and J is TRBJ2-1; D ambiguous. The CDR3 totals 11 residues. Germline CDR1 and CDR2: SGDLS and YYNGEE. Trimming took off 6 bases at V and 4 bases at J, with 5 bases between the two ends. CDR3 bases: TGTGCCAGCAACTGTTACAATGAGCAGTTCTTC. Encoded protein: CASNCYNEQFF.